The next 14 T cell receptor beta chains were all read from a single sample in a study of T cell responses to AZD1222 COVID-19 vaccine (dated by TCRdb to about 2021). Library method: the immunoSEQ multiplex PCR assay. This immuneACCESS table, as held by TCRdb, lists in-frame sequences with V and J called but not all clones. Of the missing ones, under half trace to an unresolved V gene in checked studies; the others have no known cause. The sample includes about 180,000 clones, with approximately 86% observed a single time. Clones ranked in the top ten supply around a tenth of the sample. Taken with the paper, the label for time point translates to: about 28 days (+/-7) after the second vaccine dose. This specimen consisted of peripheral blood, obtained 28 days after the second AZD1222 dose. These receptors all come from an adult who received the AZD1222 COVID-19 vaccine.

In the case of this clone: Other DNA sequences in this sample translate to the same CDR3. The chain employs TRBV19 and TRBJ2-3, with a tentative D call TRBD1 (5 bases). The CDR3 runs 15 residues. Germline V gives CDR1 LNHDA, CDR2 SQIVND (reference sequence). V lost 3 bases and J 0 bases, leaving 10 bases between the germline ends. CDR3 residues: CASSIRQGSTDTQYF. CDR3 nucleotides: TGTGCCAGTAGTATTAGGCAGGGAAGCACAGATACGCAGTATTTT.

The chain uses TRBV2 and TRBJ2-1; 12 bases align to TRBD2. CDR1 and CDR2 (germline): SNHLY, FYNNEI. The V and J ends lost 6 bases and 2 bases, in that order; junction bases with no gene match: 5. The CDR3 is 16 amino acids. The CDR3 DNA is TGTGCCAGCAGCAAGACTAGCGGGGGCACCTACAATGAGCAGTTCTTC. It encodes CASSKTSGGTYNEQFF.

The rearrangement uses TRBV19 and TRBJ2-5, with a tentative D call TRBD1 (5 bases). Trimming cost V 2 bases and J 7 bases, with 26 bases left between them. The CDR3 covers 18 residues. Germline V gene sequence: CDR1 LNHDA, CDR2 SQIVND (reference sequence). CDR3 coding DNA: TGTGCCAGTAGTATAAGGGGCAACGTAGTCCCCTTTCCTCCGACCCAGTACTTC. This codes for CASSIRGNVVPFPPTQYF.

The gene calls are TRBV6-5 and TRBJ2-7; 11 bases align to TRBD2. This CDR3 comprises 15 residues. The germline V gene has CDR1 MNHEY and CDR2 SVGAGI. V lost 6 bases and J lost 4; bases outside the gene matches: 8. CDR3 protein: CASRPGTSGQYEQYF. The DNA of the CDR3 is TGTGCCAGCAGACCCGGGACTAGCGGACAATACGAGCAGTACTTC.

V usage is TRBV4-2 and J usage is TRBJ1-2; 7 bases are shared with TRBD1. V trimming: 1 base; J trimming: 4 bases; junction bases outside the gene matches: 6. The germline CDR1 and CDR2 sequences are LGHNA and YNFKEQ. The CDR3 contains 15 residues. CDR3 coding DNA: TGTGCCAGCAGCCAAGCCTCGACAGGGAGCTATGGCTACACCTTC. Its protein product is CASSQASTGSYGYTF.

This rearrangement joins TRBV2 to TRBJ1-2, with D possibly matching TRBD1 (6 bases). The CDR3 length is 14 residues. The germline CDR1 and CDR2 sequences are SNHLY and FYNNEI. Trimming shortened V by 4 bases and J by 5 bases, and 14 bases separated the two germline ends. CDR3 residues: CASSALEGGYGYTF. The DNA of the CDR3 is TGTGCCAGCAGTGCCCTAGAAGGGGGTTATGGCTACACCTTC.

V gene TRBV19 combines with J gene TRBJ1-1, with no clear D. Germline V CDR1 and CDR2: LNHDA, SQIVND (reference sequence). Trimming cost V 8 bases and J 1 base, with 11 bases left between them. This CDR3 is built from 13 residues. As DNA, the CDR3 is TGTGCCAGTGCCCGGACGGAGAACACTGAAGCTTTCTTT. This codes for CASARTENTEAFF.

The V call is TRBV10-3, the J call TRBJ1-1; no definite D call. CDR1 is ENHRY and CDR2 is SYGVKD in the germline V gene. This CDR3 is 14 amino acids long. Trimming removed 0 bases at V and 1 base at J, with 6 bases between. The CDR3 DNA sequence: TGTGCCATCAGTGAGTCCTTAGCGAACACTGAAGCTTTCTTT. This codes for CAISESLANTEAFF.

This sequence joins TRBV4-3 and TRBJ1-3, with unresolved D. Germline loops: CDR1 LGHNA, CDR2 YSLEER. V was pared by 4 bases and J by 0 bases, with 7 bases between. CDR3 length: 14 residues. In DNA form, the CDR3 reads TGCGCCAGCAGCCCGGGGTCCTCTGGAAACACCATATATTTT. It yields the protein CASSPGSSGNTIYF.

The CDR3 region is CASSFTGENTEAFF. CDR3 nucleotide sequence: TGTGCCAGCAGTTTTACAGGGGAGAACACTGAAGCTTTCTTT. The V and J genes are TRBV5-5 and TRBJ1-1, with 7 bases identical to TRBD1. Per germline, CDR1 SGHKS and CDR2 YYEKEE (reference sequence). CDR3 length: 14 residues. J gave up 1 base and V 5 bases, and 5 bases lay outside the gene matches.

V and J are TRBV9 and TRBJ2-7, with 11 bases that match TRBD2. This CDR3 comprises 15 residues. Trimming took 4 bases from V and 3 from J; bases not matched to a gene: 6. Germline assignment: CDR1 SGDLS and CDR2 YYNGEE. This chain's CDR3 is CASSSGLAGIYEQYF. Written as DNA, the CDR3 is TGTGCCAGCAGCTCAGGACTAGCGGGCATCTACGAGCAGTACTTC.

This chain uses TRBV5-4 with TRBJ2-7; tentative D call: TRBD1 (5 bases). The CDR3 covers 14 residues. Trimming took 4 bases from V and 3 from J, leaving 14 bases between them. The germline gives CDR1 SGHNT, CDR2 YYREEE (reference sequence). CDR3 in DNA: TGTGCCAGCAGCCAAGGGGTGGATCTCTACGAGCAGTACTTC. Its protein product is CASSQGVDLYEQYF.

The rearrangement uses TRBV12-3 or TRBV12-4 and TRBJ2-5; D call uncertain. CDR3 size: 12 residues. The ends were cut back, 3 bases at V and 5 bases at J, with 7 bases in the middle. The CDR3 protein is CASSLGWETQYF. The CDR3 bases are TGTGCCAGCAGTTTGGGATGGGAGACCCAGTACTTC.

This clone was seen only once. This sequence joins TRBV6-5 and TRBJ2-1, with D perhaps being TRBD1 or TRBD2 (6 bases each). The V end lost 6 bases, the J end lost 4 bases, and 13 bases lay between the germline ends. Germline V CDR1 and CDR2: MNHEY, SVGAGI. CDR3 length equals 14 residues. The DNA for the CDR3 is TGTGCCAGCAGCTATAGGGGGGAATACAATGAGCAGTTCTTC. Translation gives CASSYRGEYNEQFF.